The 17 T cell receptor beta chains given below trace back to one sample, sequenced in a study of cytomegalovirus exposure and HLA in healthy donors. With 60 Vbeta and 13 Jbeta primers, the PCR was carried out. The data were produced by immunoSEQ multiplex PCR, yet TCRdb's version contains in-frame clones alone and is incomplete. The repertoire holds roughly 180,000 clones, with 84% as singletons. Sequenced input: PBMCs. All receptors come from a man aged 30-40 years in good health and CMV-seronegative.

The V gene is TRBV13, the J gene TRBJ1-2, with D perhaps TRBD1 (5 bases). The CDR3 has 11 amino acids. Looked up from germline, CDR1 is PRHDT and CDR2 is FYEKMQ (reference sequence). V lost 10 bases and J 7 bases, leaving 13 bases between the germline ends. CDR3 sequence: CAIGGGFGYTF. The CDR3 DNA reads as TGTGCCATTGGGGGGGGTTTTGGCTACACCTTC.

CDR3 residues: CATSARTGGFADTQYF. CDR3 sequence (DNA): TGTGCCACCAGCGCACGGACAGGGGGTTTCGCAGATACGCAGTATTTT. J is TRBJ2-3 and V is TRBV15; 10 bases agree with TRBD1. Germline CDR1 LNHNV, CDR2 YYDKDF (reference sequence). The CDR3 has 16 residues. The V segment lost 5 bases and the J segment 4 bases; nucleotides outside the gene matches: 9.

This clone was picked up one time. Here the CDR3 reads CASSDPVGGANVLTF. The CDR3 DNA reads TGTGCCAGCAGTGACCCCGTCGGTGGGGCCAACGTCCTGACTTTC. The V call is TRBV6-1, the J call TRBJ2-6; D gene unclear. Germline values: CDR1 MNHNS, CDR2 SASEGT. V lost 3 bases and J 3 bases, leaving 9 bases between the germline ends. The CDR3 runs 15 residues.

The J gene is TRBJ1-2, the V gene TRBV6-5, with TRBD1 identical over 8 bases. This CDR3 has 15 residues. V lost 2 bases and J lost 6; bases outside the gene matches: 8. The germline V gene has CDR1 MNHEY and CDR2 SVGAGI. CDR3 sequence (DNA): TGTGCCAGCAGTTACACACTTCCGACAGGGGATGGCTACACCTTC. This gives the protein CASSYTLPTGDGYTF.

CDR3 DNA: TGTGCCAGTAGTGCAAAGACAGGGGGACGTGAAGCTTTCTTT. The encoded protein is CASSAKTGGREAFF. The J gene is TRBJ1-1, the V gene TRBV19; 9 bases map to TRBD1. The CDR3 consists of 14 residues. Germline lookup yields CDR1 LNHDA and CDR2 SQIVND (reference sequence). Losses at the gene ends were 5 bases for V and 7 bases for J; bases not matched to a gene: 8.

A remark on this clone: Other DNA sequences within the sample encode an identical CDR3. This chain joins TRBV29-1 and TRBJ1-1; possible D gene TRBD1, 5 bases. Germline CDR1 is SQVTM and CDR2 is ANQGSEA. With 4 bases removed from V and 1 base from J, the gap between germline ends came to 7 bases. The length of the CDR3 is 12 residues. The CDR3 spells CSVVGGNTEAFF. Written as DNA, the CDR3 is TGCAGCGTTGTGGGGGGGAACACTGAAGCTTTCTTT.

This CDR3 reads CASSFFRGTEAFF. CDR3 in DNA: TGTGCCAGCAGTTTTTTTAGGGGCACTGAAGCTTTCTTT. The chain recombines TRBV28 with TRBJ1-1; tentatively, D is TRBD1 (5 bases). Trimming cost V 3 bases and J 4 bases, with 9 bases left between them. CDR3 length: 13 residues. The V gene's germline CDR1 is MDHEN and CDR2 SYDVKM.

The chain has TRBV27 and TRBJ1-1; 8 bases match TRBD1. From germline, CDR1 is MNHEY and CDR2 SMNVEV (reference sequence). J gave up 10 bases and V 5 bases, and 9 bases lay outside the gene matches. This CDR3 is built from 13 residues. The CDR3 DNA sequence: TGTGCCAGCAGTGAGAGGACAGGGTACGGAGCTTTCTTT. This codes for CASSERTGYGAFF.

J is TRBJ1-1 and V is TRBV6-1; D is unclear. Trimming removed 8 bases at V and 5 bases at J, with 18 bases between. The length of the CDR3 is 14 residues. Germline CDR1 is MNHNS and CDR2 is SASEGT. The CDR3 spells CASGQFHRTTEAFF. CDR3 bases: TGTGCCAGCGGGCAATTTCACCGGACTACTGAAGCTTTCTTT.

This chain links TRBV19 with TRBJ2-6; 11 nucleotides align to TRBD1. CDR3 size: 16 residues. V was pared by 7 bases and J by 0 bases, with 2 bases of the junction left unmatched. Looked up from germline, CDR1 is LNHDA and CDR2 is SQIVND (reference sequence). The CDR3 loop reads CASTGQGGSGANVLTF. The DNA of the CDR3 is TGTGCCAGTACGGGACAGGGGGGCTCTGGGGCCAACGTCCTGACTTTC.

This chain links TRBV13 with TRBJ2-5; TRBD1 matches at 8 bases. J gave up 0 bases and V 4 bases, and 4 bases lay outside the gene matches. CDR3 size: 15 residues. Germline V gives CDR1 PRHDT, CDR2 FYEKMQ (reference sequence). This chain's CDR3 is CASSSGQGNQETQYF. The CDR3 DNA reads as TGTGCCAGCAGCTCCGGACAGGGCAACCAAGAGACCCAGTACTTC.

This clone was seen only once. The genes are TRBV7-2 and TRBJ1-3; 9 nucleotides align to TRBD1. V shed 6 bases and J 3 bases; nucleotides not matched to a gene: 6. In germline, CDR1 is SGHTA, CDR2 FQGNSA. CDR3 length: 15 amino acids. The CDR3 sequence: CASSYRGHSGNTIYF. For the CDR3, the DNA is TGTGCCAGCAGTTACAGGGGGCATAGTGGAAACACCATATATTTT.

The CDR3 DNA reads as TGTGCCAGCAGTGACAGGCGGGAGGGTAGGGCCGAGCAGTACTTC. Its translation is CASSDRREGRAEQYF. The chain recombines TRBV6-4 with TRBJ2-7; 9 bases map to TRBD2. CDR1 and CDR2 from the germline V gene are MRHNA and SNTAGT. This CDR3 has 15 amino acids. The V gene end was trimmed by 2 bases and the J gene end by 6 bases; junction bases not matched to a gene: 8.

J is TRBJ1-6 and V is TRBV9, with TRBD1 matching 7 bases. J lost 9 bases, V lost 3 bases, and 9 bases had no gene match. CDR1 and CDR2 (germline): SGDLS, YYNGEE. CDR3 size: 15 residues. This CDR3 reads CASSGSDRASSPLHF. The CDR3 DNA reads TGTGCCAGCAGCGGGAGCGACAGGGCAAGTTCACCCCTCCACTTT.

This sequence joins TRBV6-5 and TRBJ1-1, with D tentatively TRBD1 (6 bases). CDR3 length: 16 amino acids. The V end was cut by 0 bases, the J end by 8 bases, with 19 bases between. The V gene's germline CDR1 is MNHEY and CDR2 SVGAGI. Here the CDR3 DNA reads TGTGCCAGCAGTTACTCGCTGACAGGACTTGCGGTGGAAGCTTTCTTT. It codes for CASSYSLTGLAVEAFF.

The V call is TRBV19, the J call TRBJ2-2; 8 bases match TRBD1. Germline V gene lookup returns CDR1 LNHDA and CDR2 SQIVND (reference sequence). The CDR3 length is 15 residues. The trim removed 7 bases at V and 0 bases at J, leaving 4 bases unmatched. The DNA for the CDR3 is TGTGCCAGTACTGACAGGGGAACGAACACCGGGGAGCTGTTTTTT. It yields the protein CASTDRGTNTGELFF.

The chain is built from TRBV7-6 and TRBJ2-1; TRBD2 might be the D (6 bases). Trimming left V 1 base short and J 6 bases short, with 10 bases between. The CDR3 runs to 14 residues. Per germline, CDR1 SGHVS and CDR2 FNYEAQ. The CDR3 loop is CASSLGGRSNEQFF. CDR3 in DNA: TGTGCCAGCAGCTTAGGAGGGAGGAGCAATGAGCAGTTCTTC. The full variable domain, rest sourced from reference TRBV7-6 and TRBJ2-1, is GAGVSQSPRYKVTKRGQDVALRCDPISGHVSLYWYRQALGQGPEFLTYFNYEAQQDKSGLPNDRFSAERPEGSISTLTIQRTEQRDSAMYRCASSLGGRSNEQFFGPGTRLTVL.